Following are 26 T cell receptor beta chains from one sample sequenced in a study of T cells in Graves' hyperthyroidism and ophthalmopathy. TCR beta CDR3 region amplification was performed from RNA transcripts. HTBI primers were employed in a first-round RT-PCR of the TCR CDR3. MiXCR, run by TCRdb on the multiplex PCR reads, gives a single entry per CDR3 protein. In the table there are roughly 280,000 distinct CDR3 sequences, about a sixth of which are singletons. Material for sequencing was blood. The receptors come from a woman in her sixties or seventies with Graves' ophthalmopathy.

This clonotype was observed at least ten times. V gene TRBV27 combines with J gene TRBJ2-7; 7 nucleotides align to TRBD1. The CDR3 consists of 16 residues. Germline CDR1 reads MNHEY; CDR2 reads SMNVEV (reference sequence). After removal of 3 bases from V and 4 bases from J, the junction contained 12 bases not matched to a gene. The CDR3 here is CASSFQGGGLGYEQYF. The DNA of the CDR3 is TGTGCCAGCAGTTTCCAAGGGGGCGGCCTCGGGTACGAGCAGTACTTC.

This clonotype was counted at least ten times. The chain links TRBV6-2 or TRBV6-3 to TRBJ2-7, with a possible D match to TRBD2 (6 bases). This CDR3 spans 12 amino acids. Per germline, CDR1 MNHEY and CDR2 SVGEGT. The V and J ends lost 7 bases and 6 bases respectively, with 13 bases between them. CDR3 residues: CASTGIAAEQYF. The CDR3 region has the DNA TGTGCCAGCACGGGGATAGCGGCCGAGCAGTACTTC.

This clonotype was observed many times. This chain uses TRBV6-6 with TRBJ1-1; 12 nucleotides align to TRBD1. The CDR3 has 17 amino acids. Germline lookup yields CDR1 MNHNY and CDR2 SVGAGI (reference sequence). J lost 2 bases, V lost 2 bases, and 6 bases had no gene match. The chain's CDR3 is CASSYPGTGGFNTEAFF. As DNA, the CDR3 is TGTGCCAGCAGTTACCCCGGGACAGGGGGCTTTAACACTGAAGCTTTCTTT.

This clonotype has a count of ten or more. This chain uses TRBV2 with TRBJ2-1; 11 nucleotides align to TRBD2. CDR1 is SNHLY, CDR2 FYNNEI, per germline. The CDR3 length is 12 residues. Trimming took 5 bases from V and 13 from J; bases not matched to a gene: 4. Here the CDR3 DNA reads TGTGCCAGCAGTCCCGGACTAGCGGGCCAGTTCTTC. It is translated as CASSPGLAGQFF.

This clonotype came up many times. V and J are TRBV5-1 and TRBJ1-4; TRBD1 is a possible D gene (6 bases). The CDR3 extends over 17 amino acids. Germline V gene lookup returns CDR1 SGHRS and CDR2 YFSETQ. V was clipped by 3 bases and J by 0 bases, with 15 bases between them. The CDR3 bases are TGCGCCAGCAGCTCGGACAGAAGCCAAGCAACTAATGAAAAACTGTTTTTT. Its protein is CASSSDRSQATNEKLFF. Looking up the rest from reference TRBV5-1 and TRBJ1-4 gives the full variable domain: KAGVTQTPRYLIKTRGQQVTLSCSPISGHRSVSWYQQTPGQGLQFLFEYFSETQRNKGNFPGRFSGRQFSNSRSEMNVSTLELGDSALYLCASSSDRSQATNEKLFFGSGTQLSVL.

To note about this clonotype: A read error may account for a junction end that differs from germline. The chain links TRBV28 to TRBJ2-2; the D call may be TRBD1 or TRBD2 (5 bases each). The CDR3 spans 17 residues. CDR1 is MDHEN, CDR2 SYDVKM, per germline. The CDR3 DNA reads as TGTGCCATCAGTGGGACCTGGGGCACTCTTAACACCGGGGAGCTGTTTTTT. Residues: CAISGTWGTLNTGELFF.

In its sample, this clonotype was seen many times. The rearrangement links TRBV27 to TRBJ2-3, with TRBD2 matching 11 bases. Germline values: CDR1 MNHEY, CDR2 SMNVEV (reference sequence). There are 15 residues in the CDR3. V dropped 5 bases and J dropped 4; count of bases not matched to a gene: 5. CDR3 nucleotides: TGTGCCAGCAGTCCACTAGCGGGAGAGGCAGATACGCAGTATTTT. Its protein is CASSPLAGEADTQYF.

This clonotype showed up just a few times. CDR3 nucleotides: TGTGCCAGCAGCCTAACAGTTACTAGTAATTCACCCCTCCACTTT. Encoded protein: CASSLTVTSNSPLHF. The chain uses TRBV7-9 and TRBJ1-6; D not certain. CDR1 and CDR2 (germline): SEHNR, FQNEAQ (reference sequence). The V end lost 5 bases, the J end lost 6 bases, and 14 bases lay between the germline ends. CDR3 length: 15 amino acids.

The chain combines TRBV11-1 with TRBJ2-3; 9 bases align to TRBD1. J was trimmed by 3 bases and V by 5 bases; bases with no gene match: 6. This CDR3 contains 15 residues. The germline V gene has CDR1 SGHAT and CDR2 FQDESV (reference sequence). CDR3 in amino acids: CASSKRGQGTDTQYF. The CDR3 DNA sequence: TGTGCCAGCAGCAAAAGAGGACAGGGGACAGATACGCAGTATTTT.

The CDR3 sequence is CASSSPDSPQETQYF. In DNA, the CDR3 is TGTGCCAGCAGCTCCCCGGACAGCCCCCAAGAGACCCAGTACTTC. The V and J genes are TRBV5-4 and TRBJ2-5; the D gene is possibly TRBD1 (6 bases). Germline-derived CDR1 and CDR2 are SGHNT and YYREEE (reference sequence). The CDR3 loop spans 15 amino acids. The V end lost 3 bases, the J end lost 1 base, and 13 bases lay between the germline ends.

This clonotype showed up many times. The chain links TRBV7-2 to TRBJ1-1; D is possibly TRBD1 (5 bases). Germline CDR1 and CDR2: SGHTA and FQGNSA. The V gene lost 6 bases and the J gene lost 3 bases, with 17 bases spanning the gap. This CDR3 is built from 15 residues. The CDR3: CASRLIGGWDTEAFF. The CDR3 DNA reads TGTGCCAGCAGGCTAATCGGGGGTTGGGACACTGAAGCTTTCTTT.

This sequence joins TRBV12-3 or TRBV12-4 and TRBJ1-2, with 9 bases identical to TRBD1. This CDR3 is 15 amino acids long. Unmatched junction bases numbered 13, after V lost 7 bases and J lost 7 bases. Here the CDR3 DNA reads TGTGCCAGCACCATTGTGATCACAGGGGGCCGTGGCTACACCTTC. The encoded protein is CASTIVITGGRGYTF.

This clonotype has a count of ten or more. This chain connects TRBV11-3 to TRBJ1-1; D is perhaps TRBD1 (5 bases). V was pared by 5 bases and J by 7 bases, with 17 bases between. Germline CDR1 and CDR2: SGHNT and YENEEA. The CDR3 is 14 residues long. DNA of the CDR3: TGTGCCAGCAGCACGCAGGGAGAGAGGGGTGAAGCTTTCTTT. Translated: CASSTQGERGEAFF.

This clonotype was seen many times. This chain links TRBV7-3 with TRBJ2-1; D might be TRBD1 (6 bases). Germline V gene sequence: CDR1 SGHTA, CDR2 FQGTGA. Between the trimmed V and J ends, which lost 1 base and 2 bases, there was a span of 12 bases. The CDR3 runs to 16 residues. The CDR3 loop reads CASSLMRQGPYNEQFF. The CDR3 DNA reads as TGTGCCAGCAGCTTAATGCGGCAGGGGCCCTACAATGAGCAGTTCTTC.

This clonotype occurred many times. V usage is TRBV6-1 and J usage is TRBJ1-5, with a possible D match to TRBD1 (6 bases). Germline V gene data show CDR1 as MNHNS and CDR2 as SASEGT. V lost 6 bases and J lost 6, with 12 bases in between. The CDR3 contains 13 residues. CDR3 amino acids: CASRQTGGQPQHF. CDR3 coding DNA: TGTGCCAGCAGGCAGACAGGAGGTCAGCCCCAGCATTTT.

This clonotype was detected only a few times. A much larger clone is a single base away; this may be a read error. No conserved phenylalanine or tryptophan ends this CDR3, so it is likely a read error. This chain uses TRBV2 with TRBJ2-3, with D perhaps matching TRBD1 (5 bases). Germline V gene lookup returns CDR1 SNHLY and CDR2 FYNNEI. The V end lost 1 base, the J end lost 3 bases, and 14 bases lay between the germline ends. The CDR3 is 16 amino acids. CDR3 amino acids: CASSEGLAGWTDTQYV. The CDR3 DNA reads as TGTGCCAGCAGTGAAGGCCTGGCAGGGTGGACAGATACGCAGTATGTT.

This clonotype was detected many times. This sequence joins TRBV7-9 and TRBJ2-3, with D tentatively TRBD2 (6 bases). V was shortened by 6 bases and J by 0 bases, with 16 bases between the two germline ends. There are 16 residues in the CDR3. From germline, CDR1 is SEHNR and CDR2 FQNEAQ (reference sequence). The CDR3 reads CASSAGSRPSTDTQYF. The CDR3 DNA follows: TGTGCCAGCAGTGCGGGGTCCCGCCCGAGCACAGATACGCAGTATTTT.

Only a few counts were recorded for this clonotype. This chain connects TRBV7-3 to TRBJ2-1; no reliable D call. Per the germline V gene, CDR1 is SGHTA and CDR2 is FQGTGA. Trimming pared 5 bases from V and 3 bases from J, leaving 8 bases between. The CDR3 spans 13 residues. CDR3 bases: TGTGCCAGCAGCGCGCGACTCTACAATGAGCAGTTCTTC. Protein: CASSARLYNEQFF.

This sequence joins TRBV3-1 and TRBJ2-3; TRBD2 aligns across 8 bases. The CDR3 sequence is 15 residues long. The trim removed 7 bases at V and 0 bases at J, leaving 6 bases unmatched. Per the germline V gene, CDR1 is LGHDT and CDR2 is YNNKEL (reference sequence). DNA of the CDR3: TGTGCCAGCACCTCCGGCGGGGGGAGCACAGATACGCAGTATTTT. Its protein product is CASTSGGGSTDTQYF.

In this sample, this clonotype turned up many times. The chain employs TRBV5-1 and TRBJ2-7; the D gene is possibly TRBD2 (5 bases). The CDR3 sequence is 14 residues long. Germline V gene lookup returns CDR1 SGHRS and CDR2 YFSETQ. Deletions cut 0 bases from V and 6 bases from J, with 13 bases between. Here the CDR3 reads CASSLDAWRSEQYF. In DNA, the CDR3 is TGCGCCAGCAGCTTGGACGCCTGGAGGAGCGAGCAGTACTTC.

The rearrangement joins TRBV29-1 to TRBJ1-2, with a possible D match to TRBD1 (6 bases). The CDR3 is 13 amino acids. Looked up from germline, CDR1 is SQVTM and CDR2 is ANQGSEA. V lost 3 bases and J 7 bases, leaving 15 bases between the germline ends. The CDR3 DNA reads TGCAGCGTTGAGGAGACACAGGGTACTGGCTACACCTTC. Amino acid sequence: CSVEETQGTGYTF. The variable domain in full, with the rest retrieved from reference TRBV29-1 and TRBJ1-2, is SAVISQKPSRDICQRGTSLTIQCQVDSQVTMMFWYRQQPGQSLTLIATANQGSEATYESGFVIDKFPISRPNLTFSTLTVSNMSPEDSSIYLCSVEETQGTGYTFGSGTRLTVV.

This clonotype has more than one count but fewer than ten. Here the CDR3 omits its conserved ending phenylalanine or tryptophan, so a read error is the likely source. The DNA of the CDR3 is TGTGCCAGCAGTTTAACCGCAGGGGGTAGCAATCAGCCCCAGCATGTT. It codes for CASSLTAGGSNQPQHV. V gene TRBV27 combines with J gene TRBJ1-5; 7 bases agree with TRBD1. Germline CDR1 MNHEY, CDR2 SMNVEV (reference sequence). There are 16 residues in the CDR3. The junction had 4 bases not matched to a gene; V was cut back by 2 bases and J by 0 bases.

The J gene is TRBJ2-1, the V gene TRBV6-5; tentatively, D is TRBD2 (5 bases). Germline V lookup: CDR1 MNHEY, CDR2 SVGAGI. CDR3 size: 14 residues. V lost 2 bases and J 7 bases, leaving 12 bases between the germline ends. The CDR3 sequence is CASSYEAVGNEQFF. For the CDR3, the DNA is TGTGCCAGCAGTTACGAAGCGGTAGGGAATGAGCAGTTCTTC.

This clonotype was seen a handful of times. The V call is TRBV24-1, the J call TRBJ2-2; the D is unclear. Germline V gene sequence: CDR1 KGHDR, CDR2 SFDVKD. The V gene lost 12 bases and the J gene lost 4 bases, with 20 bases spanning the gap. The CDR3 is 15 residues long. The CDR3 loop reads CAVSDRGAVTGELFF. The DNA of the CDR3 is TGTGCCGTATCAGATCGTGGCGCGGTCACCGGGGAGCTGTTTTTT.

The rearrangement joins TRBV6-1 to TRBJ1-4; possibly TRBD1 for D (6 bases). Germline V gives CDR1 MNHNS, CDR2 SASEGT. The CDR3 covers 15 residues. V lost 2 bases and J 6 bases, leaving 13 bases between the germline ends. CDR3 sequence (DNA): TGTGCCAGCAGTGAACTCGGGGGGCGTCATGAAAAACTGTTTTTT. Residues: CASSELGGRHEKLFF.

This clonotype has a handful of counts. The chain uses TRBV29-1 and TRBJ1-2; no clear D. The CDR3 is 14 residues long. In germline, CDR1 is SQVTM, CDR2 ANQGSEA. V shed 5 bases and J shed 4 bases, with 17 bases lying between them. CDR3 amino acids: CSVPLSIGSYGYTF. CDR3 nucleotides: TGCAGCGTTCCCCTAAGCATCGGGTCCTATGGCTACACCTTC.